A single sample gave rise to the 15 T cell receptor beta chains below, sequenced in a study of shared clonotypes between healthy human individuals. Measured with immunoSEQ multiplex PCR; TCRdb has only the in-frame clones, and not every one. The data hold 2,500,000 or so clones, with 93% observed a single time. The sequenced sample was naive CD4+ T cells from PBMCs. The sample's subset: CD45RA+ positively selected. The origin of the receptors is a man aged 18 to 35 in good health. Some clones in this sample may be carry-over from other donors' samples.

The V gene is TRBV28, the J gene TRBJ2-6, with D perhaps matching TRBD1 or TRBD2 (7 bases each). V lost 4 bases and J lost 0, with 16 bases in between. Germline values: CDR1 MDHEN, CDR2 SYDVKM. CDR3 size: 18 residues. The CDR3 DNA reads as TGTGCCAGCAGTTCCGCACAGGGGAGGGGCTCTGGGGCCAACGTCCTGACTTTC. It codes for CASSSAQGRGSGANVLTF. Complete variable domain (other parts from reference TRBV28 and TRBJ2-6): DVKVTQSSRYLVKRTGEKVFLECVQDMDHENMFWYRQDPGLGLRLIYFSYDVKMKEKGDIPEGYSVSREKKERFSLILESASTNQTSMYLCASSSAQGRGSGANVLTFGAGSRLTVL.

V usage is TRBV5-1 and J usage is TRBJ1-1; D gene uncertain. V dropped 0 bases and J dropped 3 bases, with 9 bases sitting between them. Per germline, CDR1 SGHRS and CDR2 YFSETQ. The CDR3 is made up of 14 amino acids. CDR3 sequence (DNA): TGCGCCAGCAGCTTGGAGGAGGTTGACACTGAAGCTTTCTTT. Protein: CASSLEEVDTEAFF. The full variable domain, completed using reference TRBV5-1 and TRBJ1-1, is KAGVTQTPRYLIKTRGQQVTLSCSPISGHRSVSWYQQTPGQGLQFLFEYFSETQRNKGNFPGRFSGRQFSNSRSEMNVSTLELGDSALYLCASSLEEVDTEAFFGQGTRLTVV.

The CDR3: CASTDRVTEAFF. The CDR3 nucleotides are TGTGCCAGTACCGACAGGGTGACTGAAGCTTTCTTT. The chain recombines TRBV19 with TRBJ1-1; 7 bases line up with TRBD1. The V gene's germline CDR1 is LNHDA and CDR2 SQIVND (reference sequence). The junction had 4 bases not matched to a gene; V was cut back by 7 bases and J by 5 bases. The CDR3 covers 12 residues. The variable domain in full, completed from reference TRBV19 and TRBJ1-1, reads DGGITQSPKYLFRKEGQNVTLSCEQNLNHDAMYWYRQDPGQGLRLIYYSQIVNDFQKGDIAEGYSVSREKKESFPLTVTSAQKNPTAFYLCASTDRVTEAFFGQGTRLTVV.

The CDR3 coding sequence is TGTGCCTGGAGACCGAGATACAATGAGCAGTTCTTC. Its protein is CAWRPRYNEQFF. V and J are TRBV30 and TRBJ2-1; no reliable D call. V was clipped by 3 bases and J by 4 bases, with 7 bases between them. The CDR3 covers 12 residues. From germline, CDR1 is GTSNPN and CDR2 SVGIG (reference sequence).

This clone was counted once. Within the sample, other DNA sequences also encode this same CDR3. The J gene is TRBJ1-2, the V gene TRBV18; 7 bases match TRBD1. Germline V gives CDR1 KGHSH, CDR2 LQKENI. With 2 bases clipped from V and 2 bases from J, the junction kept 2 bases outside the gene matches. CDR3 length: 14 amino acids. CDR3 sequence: CASSPDRENYGYTF. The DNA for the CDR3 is TGTGCCAGCTCACCAGACAGGGAAAACTATGGCTACACCTTC.

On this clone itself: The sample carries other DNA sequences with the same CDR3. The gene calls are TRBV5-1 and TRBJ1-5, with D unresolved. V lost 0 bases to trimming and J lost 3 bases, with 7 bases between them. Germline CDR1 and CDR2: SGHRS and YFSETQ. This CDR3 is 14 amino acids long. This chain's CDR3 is CASSLEGTNQPQHF. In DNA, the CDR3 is TGCGCCAGCAGCTTGGAGGGAACCAATCAGCCCCAGCATTTT. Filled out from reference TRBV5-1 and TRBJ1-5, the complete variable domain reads KAGVTQTPRYLIKTRGQQVTLSCSPISGHRSVSWYQQTPGQGLQFLFEYFSETQRNKGNFPGRFSGRQFSNSRSEMNVSTLELGDSALYLCASSLEGTNQPQHFGDGTRLSIL.

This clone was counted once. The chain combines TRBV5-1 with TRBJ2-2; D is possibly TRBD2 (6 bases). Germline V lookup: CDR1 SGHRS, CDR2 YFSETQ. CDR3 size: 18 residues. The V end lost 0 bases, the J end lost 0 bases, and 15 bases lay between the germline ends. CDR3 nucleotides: TGCGCCAGCAGCTTGGTTAGGCAGGGAGGTTCGAACACCGGGGAGCTGTTTTTT. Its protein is CASSLVRQGGSNTGELFF. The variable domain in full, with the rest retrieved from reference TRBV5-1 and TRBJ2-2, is KAGVTQTPRYLIKTRGQQVTLSCSPISGHRSVSWYQQTPGQGLQFLFEYFSETQRNKGNFPGRFSGRQFSNSRSEMNVSTLELGDSALYLCASSLVRQGGSNTGELFFGEGSRLTVL.

DNA for the CDR3: TGCGCCAGCAGCTTGCGGCAGAGCACCGGGGAGCTGTTTTTT. Translation gives CASSLRQSTGELFF. The chain combines TRBV5-1 with TRBJ2-2, with D unresolved. Between the trimmed V and J ends, which lost 1 base and 4 bases, there was a span of 8 bases. CDR3 length: 14 amino acids. Germline V CDR1 and CDR2: SGHRS, YFSETQ.

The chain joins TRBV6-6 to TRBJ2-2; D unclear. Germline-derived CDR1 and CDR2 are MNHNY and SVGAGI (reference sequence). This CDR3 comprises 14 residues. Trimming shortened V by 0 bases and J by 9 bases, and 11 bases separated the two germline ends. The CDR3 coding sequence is TGTGCCAGCAGTTACTCGAAAGGGCGCCGGGAGCTGTTTTTT. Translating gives CASSYSKGRRELFF.

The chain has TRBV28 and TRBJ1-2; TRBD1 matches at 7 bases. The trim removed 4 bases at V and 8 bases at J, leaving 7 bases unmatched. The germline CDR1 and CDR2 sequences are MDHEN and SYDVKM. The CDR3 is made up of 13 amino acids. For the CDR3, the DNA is TGTGCCAGCAGTTACCAACAGGGGAACGGCTACACCTTC. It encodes CASSYQQGNGYTF.

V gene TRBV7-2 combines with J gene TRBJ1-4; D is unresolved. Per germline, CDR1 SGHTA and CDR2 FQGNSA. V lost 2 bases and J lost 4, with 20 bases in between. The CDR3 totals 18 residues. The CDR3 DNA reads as TGTGCCAGCAGCTTATTTGTGGCGGTCGCTACTCTTAATGAAAAACTGTTTTTT. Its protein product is CASSLFVAVATLNEKLFF.

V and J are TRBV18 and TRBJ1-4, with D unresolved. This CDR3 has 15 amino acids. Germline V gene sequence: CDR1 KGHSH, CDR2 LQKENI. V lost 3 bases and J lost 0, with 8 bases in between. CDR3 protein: CASSPLGPTNEKLFF. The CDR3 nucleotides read TGTGCCAGCTCACCCCTAGGGCCAACTAATGAAAAACTGTTTTTT.

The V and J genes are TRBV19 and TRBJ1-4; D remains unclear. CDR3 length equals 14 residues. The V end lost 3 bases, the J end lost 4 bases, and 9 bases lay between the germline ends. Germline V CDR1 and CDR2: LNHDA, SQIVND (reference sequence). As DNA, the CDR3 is TGTGCCAGTAGTATTTGGCAGCTTAATGAAAAACTGTTTTTT. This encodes CASSIWQLNEKLFF.

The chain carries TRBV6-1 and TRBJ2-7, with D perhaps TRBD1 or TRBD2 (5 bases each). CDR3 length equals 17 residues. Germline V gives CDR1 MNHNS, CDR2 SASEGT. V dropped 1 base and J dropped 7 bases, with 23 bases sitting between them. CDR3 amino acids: CASSEVWDGLYEGEQYF. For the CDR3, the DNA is TGTGCCAGCAGTGAAGTTTGGGACGGTCTCTACGAGGGAGAGCAGTACTTC.

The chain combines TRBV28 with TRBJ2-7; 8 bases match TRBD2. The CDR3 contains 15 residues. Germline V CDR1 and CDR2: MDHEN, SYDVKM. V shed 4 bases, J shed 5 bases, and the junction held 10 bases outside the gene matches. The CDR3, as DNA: TGTGCCAGCAGTTGGGACCGGACTAGCAGAGACGAGCAGTACTTC. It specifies CASSWDRTSRDEQYF.